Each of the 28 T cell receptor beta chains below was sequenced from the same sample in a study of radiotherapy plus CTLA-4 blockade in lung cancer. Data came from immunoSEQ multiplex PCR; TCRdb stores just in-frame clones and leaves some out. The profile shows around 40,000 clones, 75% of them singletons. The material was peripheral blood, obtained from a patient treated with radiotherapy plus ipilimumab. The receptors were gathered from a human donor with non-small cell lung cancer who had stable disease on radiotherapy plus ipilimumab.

CDR3 sequence reads: CASSTVLNEQFF. The DNA for the CDR3 is TGTGCCAGCTCAACGGTGCTCAATGAGCAGTTCTTC. V usage is TRBV6-6 and J usage is TRBJ2-1; D gene unclear. The germline V gene encodes CDR1 MNHNY and CDR2 SVGAGI (reference sequence). The CDR3 is made up of 12 amino acids. V was pared by 8 bases and J by 6 bases, with 11 bases between.

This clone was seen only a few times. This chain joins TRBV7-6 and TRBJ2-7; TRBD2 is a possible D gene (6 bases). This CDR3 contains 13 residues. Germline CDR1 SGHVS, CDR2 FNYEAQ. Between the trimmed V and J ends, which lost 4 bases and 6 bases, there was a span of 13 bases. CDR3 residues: CASSSGVGPEQYF. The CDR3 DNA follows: TGTGCCAGCAGCTCGGGGGTGGGACCCGAGCAGTACTTC.

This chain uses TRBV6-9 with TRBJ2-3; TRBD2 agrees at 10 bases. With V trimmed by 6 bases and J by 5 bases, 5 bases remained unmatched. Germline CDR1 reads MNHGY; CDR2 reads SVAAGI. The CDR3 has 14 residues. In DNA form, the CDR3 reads TGTGCCAGCAGCCTAGCGGGGGATAAAGATACGCAGTATTTT. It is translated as CASSLAGDKDTQYF.

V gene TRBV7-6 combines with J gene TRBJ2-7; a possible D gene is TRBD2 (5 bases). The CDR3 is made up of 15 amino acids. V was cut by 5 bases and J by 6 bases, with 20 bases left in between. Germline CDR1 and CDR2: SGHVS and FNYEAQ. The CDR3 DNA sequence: TGTGCCAGCAGCCGAGGAGGTGACAACCGCGGCGAGCAGTACTTC. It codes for CASSRGGDNRGEQYF.

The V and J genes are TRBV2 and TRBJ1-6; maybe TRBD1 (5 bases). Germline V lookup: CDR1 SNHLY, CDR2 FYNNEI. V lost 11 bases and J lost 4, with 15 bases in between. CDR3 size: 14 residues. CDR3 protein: CAGMGGGYNSPLHF. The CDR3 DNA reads TGTGCCGGTATGGGGGGTGGGTATAATTCACCCCTCCACTTT.

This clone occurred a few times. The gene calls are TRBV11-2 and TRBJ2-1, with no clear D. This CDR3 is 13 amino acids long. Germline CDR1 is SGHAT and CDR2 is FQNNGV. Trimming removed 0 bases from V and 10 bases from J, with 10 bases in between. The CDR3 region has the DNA TGTGCCAGCAGCTTAGATACCTTACAGGAGCAGTTCTTC. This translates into CASSLDTLQEQFF.

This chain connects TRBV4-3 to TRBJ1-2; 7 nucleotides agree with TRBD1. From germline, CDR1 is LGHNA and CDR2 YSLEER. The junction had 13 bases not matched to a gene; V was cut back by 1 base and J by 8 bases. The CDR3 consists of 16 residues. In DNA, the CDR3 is TGCGCCAGCAGCCAAGCGTTGACAGGGAGGTCGTCCGGCTACACCTTC. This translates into CASSQALTGRSSGYTF.

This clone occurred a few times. The chain's CDR3 is CASREQGLIVEQFF. The CDR3 nucleotides read TGTGCCAGTAGGGAACAGGGGTTGATCGTTGAGCAGTTCTTC. The gene calls are TRBV19 and TRBJ2-1; 7 nucleotides align to TRBD1. J lost 9 bases, V lost 6 bases, and 11 bases had no gene match. This CDR3 region has 14 residues. The germline CDR1 and CDR2 sequences are LNHDA and SQIVND (reference sequence).

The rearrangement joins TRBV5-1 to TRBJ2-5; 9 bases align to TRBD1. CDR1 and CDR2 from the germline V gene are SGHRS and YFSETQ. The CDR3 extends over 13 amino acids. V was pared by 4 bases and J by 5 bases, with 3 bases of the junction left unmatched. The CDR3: CASSTGGGETQYF. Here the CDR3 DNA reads TGCGCCAGCAGCACAGGGGGCGGGGAGACCCAGTACTTC.

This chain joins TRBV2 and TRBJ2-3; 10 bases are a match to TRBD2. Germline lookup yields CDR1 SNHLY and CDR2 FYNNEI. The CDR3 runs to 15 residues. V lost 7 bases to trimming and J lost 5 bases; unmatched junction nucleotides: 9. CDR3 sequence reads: CASTRAGGLGDTQYF. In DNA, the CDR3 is TGTGCCAGCACTCGAGCGGGGGGGCTTGGAGATACGCAGTATTTT.

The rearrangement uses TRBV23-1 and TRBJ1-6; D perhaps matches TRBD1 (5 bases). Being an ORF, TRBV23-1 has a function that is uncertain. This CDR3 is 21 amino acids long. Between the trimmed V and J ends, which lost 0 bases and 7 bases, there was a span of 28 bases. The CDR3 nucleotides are TGCGCCAGCAGTCAATCGGGGGGAGGCAGTCCCGCCGCATATGGGAATTCACCCCTCCACTTT. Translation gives CASSQSGGGSPAAYGNSPLHF.

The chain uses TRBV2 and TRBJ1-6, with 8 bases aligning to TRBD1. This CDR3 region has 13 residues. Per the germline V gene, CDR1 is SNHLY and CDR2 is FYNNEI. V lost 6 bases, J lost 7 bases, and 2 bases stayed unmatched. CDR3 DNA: TGTGCCAGCAGCGGACAGGGAAATTCACCCCTCCACTTT. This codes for CASSGQGNSPLHF.

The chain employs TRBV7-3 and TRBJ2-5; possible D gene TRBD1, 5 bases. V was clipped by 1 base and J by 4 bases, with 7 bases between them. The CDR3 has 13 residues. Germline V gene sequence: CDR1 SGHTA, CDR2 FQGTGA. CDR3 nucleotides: TGTGCCAGCAGCTTAATCACAGGAGAGACCCAGTACTTC. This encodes CASSLITGETQYF.

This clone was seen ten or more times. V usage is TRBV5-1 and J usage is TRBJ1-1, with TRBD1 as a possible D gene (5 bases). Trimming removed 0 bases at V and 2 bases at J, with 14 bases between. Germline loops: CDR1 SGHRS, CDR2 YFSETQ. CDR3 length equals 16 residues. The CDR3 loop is CASSLVSGGVNTEAFF. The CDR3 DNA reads TGCGCCAGCAGCTTGGTCTCCGGGGGTGTCAACACTGAAGCTTTCTTT.

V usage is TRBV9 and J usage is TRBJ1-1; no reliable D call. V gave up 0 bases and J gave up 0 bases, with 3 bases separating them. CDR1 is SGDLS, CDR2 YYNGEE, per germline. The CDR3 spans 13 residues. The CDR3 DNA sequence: TGTGCCAGCAGCGTAGACTTGAACACTGAAGCTTTCTTT. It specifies CASSVDLNTEAFF.

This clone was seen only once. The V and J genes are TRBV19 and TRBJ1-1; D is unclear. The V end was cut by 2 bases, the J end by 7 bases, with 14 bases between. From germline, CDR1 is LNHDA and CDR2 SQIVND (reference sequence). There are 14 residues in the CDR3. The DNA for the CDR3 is TGTGCCAGTAGTATATACGCCCGGGCGGGTGAAGCTTTCTTT. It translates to CASSIYARAGEAFF.

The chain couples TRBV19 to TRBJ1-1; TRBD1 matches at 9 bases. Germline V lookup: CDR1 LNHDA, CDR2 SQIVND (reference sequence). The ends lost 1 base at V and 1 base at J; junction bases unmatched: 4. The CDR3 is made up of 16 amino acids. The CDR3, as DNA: TGTGCCAGTAGTATAGTTAGACAGGGGGGGAACACTGAAGCTTTCTTT. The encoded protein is CASSIVRQGGNTEAFF.

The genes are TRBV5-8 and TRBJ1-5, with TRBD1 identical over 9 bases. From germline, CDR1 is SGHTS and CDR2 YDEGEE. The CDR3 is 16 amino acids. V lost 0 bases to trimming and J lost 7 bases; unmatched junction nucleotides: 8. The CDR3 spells CASSLGGQGSRQPQHF. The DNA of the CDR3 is TGTGCCAGCAGCTTGGGGGGACAGGGTTCAAGGCAGCCCCAGCATTTT.

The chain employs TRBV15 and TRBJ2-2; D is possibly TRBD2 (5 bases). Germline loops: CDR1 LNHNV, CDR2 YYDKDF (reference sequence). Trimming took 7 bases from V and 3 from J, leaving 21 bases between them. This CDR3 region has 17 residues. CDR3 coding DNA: TGTGCCACCACCGGAAGGAGGTCGCGGAGCGACACCGGGGAGCTGTTTTTT. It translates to CATTGRRSRSDTGELFF.

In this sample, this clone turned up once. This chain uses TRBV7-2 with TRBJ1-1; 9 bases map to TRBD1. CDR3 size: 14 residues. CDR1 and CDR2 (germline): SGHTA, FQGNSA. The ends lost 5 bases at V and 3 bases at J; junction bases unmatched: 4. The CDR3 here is CASSAGQGYTEAFF. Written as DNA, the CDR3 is TGTGCCAGCAGCGCAGGACAGGGGTACACTGAAGCTTTCTTT.

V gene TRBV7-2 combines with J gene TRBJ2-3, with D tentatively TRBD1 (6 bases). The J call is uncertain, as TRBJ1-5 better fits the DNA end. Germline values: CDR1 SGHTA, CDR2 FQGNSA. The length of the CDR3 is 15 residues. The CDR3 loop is CASSYRTSGGALQHF. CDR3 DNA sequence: TGTGCCAGCAGCTATAGGACTAGCGGGGGGGCCCTACAGCATTTT.

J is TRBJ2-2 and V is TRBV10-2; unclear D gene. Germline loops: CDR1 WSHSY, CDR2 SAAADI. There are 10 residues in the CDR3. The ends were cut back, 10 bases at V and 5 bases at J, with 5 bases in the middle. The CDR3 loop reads CANKTGELFF. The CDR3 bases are TGCGCCAACAAAACCGGGGAGCTGTTTTTT.

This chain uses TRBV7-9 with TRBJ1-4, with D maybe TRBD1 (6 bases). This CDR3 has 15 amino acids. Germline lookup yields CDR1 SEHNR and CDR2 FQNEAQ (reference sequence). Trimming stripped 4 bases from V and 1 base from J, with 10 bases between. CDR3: CASSYRTETNEKLFF. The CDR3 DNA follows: TGTGCCAGCAGCTACAGGACAGAAACTAATGAAAAACTGTTTTTT.

The chain's CDR3 is CASTAGLNGYTF. In DNA, the CDR3 is TGTGCCAGTACCGCGGGGCTCAATGGCTACACCTTC. The V call is TRBV19, the J call TRBJ1-2; D is perhaps TRBD1 (5 bases). Trimming cost V 7 bases and J 6 bases, with 12 bases left between them. This CDR3 has 12 amino acids. Germline V lookup: CDR1 LNHDA, CDR2 SQIVND (reference sequence).

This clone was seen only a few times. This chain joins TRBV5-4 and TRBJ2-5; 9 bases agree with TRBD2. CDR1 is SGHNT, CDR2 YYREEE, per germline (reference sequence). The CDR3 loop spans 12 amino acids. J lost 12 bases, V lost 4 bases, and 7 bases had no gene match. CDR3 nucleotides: TGTGCCAGCAGCCCGGGACTAGCCATTAAGTACTTC. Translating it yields CASSPGLAIKYF.

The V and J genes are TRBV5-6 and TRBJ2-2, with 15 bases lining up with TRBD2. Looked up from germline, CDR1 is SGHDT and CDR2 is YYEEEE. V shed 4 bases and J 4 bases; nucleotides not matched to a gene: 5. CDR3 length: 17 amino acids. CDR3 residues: CASSGGLAGGGTGELFF. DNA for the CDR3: TGTGCCAGCAGCGGGGGACTAGCGGGGGGCGGCACCGGGGAGCTGTTTTTT. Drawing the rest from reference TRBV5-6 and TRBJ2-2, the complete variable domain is DAGVTQSPTHLIKTRGQQVTLRCSPKSGHDTVSWYQQALGQGPQFIFQYYEEEERQRGNFPDRFSGHQFPNYSSELNVNALLLGDSALYLCASSGGLAGGGTGELFFGEGSRLTVL.

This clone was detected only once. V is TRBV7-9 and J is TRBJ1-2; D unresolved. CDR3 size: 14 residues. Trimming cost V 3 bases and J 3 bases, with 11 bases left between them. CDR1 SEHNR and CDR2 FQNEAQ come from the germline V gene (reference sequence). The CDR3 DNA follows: TGTGCCAGCAGCTTTTCGTGGGGAGACTATGGCTACACCTTC. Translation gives CASSFSWGDYGYTF.

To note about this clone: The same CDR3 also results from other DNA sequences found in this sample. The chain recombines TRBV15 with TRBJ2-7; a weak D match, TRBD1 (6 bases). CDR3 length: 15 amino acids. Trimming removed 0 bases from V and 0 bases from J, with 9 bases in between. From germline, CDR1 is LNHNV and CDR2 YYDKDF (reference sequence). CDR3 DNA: TGTGCCACCAGCAGAGATTCACAGGGCTCCTACGAGCAGTACTTC. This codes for CATSRDSQGSYEQYF. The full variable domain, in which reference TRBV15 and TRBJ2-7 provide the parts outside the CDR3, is DAMVIQNPRYQVTQFGKPVTLSCSQTLNHNVMYWYQQKSSQAPKLLFHYYDKDFNNEADTPDNFQSRRPNTSFCFLDIRSPGLGDTAMYLCATSRDSQGSYEQYFGPGTRLTVT.